This T cell receptor (beta chain) was sequenced for a study of molecular identifiers for immune sequencing clone quantification. Bulk TCR libraries used previously described methods and listed TCR primers. Using its own MiXCR run on the PCR reads, TCRdb lists one record per CDR3 protein. The sample contains around 480,000 distinct CDR3 sequences, about 26% of which appear only once. Study-wide findings and caveats: The study found clones above 20 RNA copies held over 99% of effector molecules and under 1% in naive cells.

Libraries used roughly 20,000 to 1,100,000 sorted naive CD8 T cells and 10%, 30% or 50% RNA input. The sorting of naive CD8 T cells used the CD8+CD4-CCR7+CD45RA+ phenotype. This clonotype was seen a few times. The antigen is not known. Trimming at V came to 7 bases and at J to 3 bases, leaving 8 bases not matched to a gene. The CDR3 has 15 residues. Germline-derived CDR1 and CDR2 are MDHEN and SYDVKM. This chain links TRBV28 with TRBJ1-5; 8 bases agree with TRBD1. Source material: naive CD8+ T cells from blood, with Jurkat cell RNA spiked in. Subset of the sample: FACS-sorted CD8+CD4-CCR7+CD45RA+ naive T cells. This receptor was identified in a human donor in good health. Some libraries in this study had Jurkat cell RNA spiked in. The chain's CDR3 is CASTLGQGLNQPQHF. The CDR3 nucleotides are TGTGCCAGCACCCTAGGACAGGGACTCAATCAGCCCCAGCATTTT.